The 3 T cell receptor beta chains below were found in one sample sequenced in a study of blood T cell repertoires in COVID-19. Libraries were prepared by immunoSEQ multiplex PCR; TCRdb keeps only in-frame clonotypes and omits some of them. There are 140,000 or so clones in the sample; about three quarters occur only once, and 16% lies in the top ten. Specimen: peripheral blood. The receptors derive from a man in his forties or fifties with acute or convalescent COVID-19.

J is TRBJ1-5 and V is TRBV2, with TRBD1 as a possible D gene (6 bases). Looked up from germline, CDR1 is SNHLY and CDR2 is FYNNEI. V shed 6 bases and J shed 5 bases, with 14 bases lying between them. The CDR3 is 14 amino acids. CDR3 DNA: TGTGCCAGCAGCTTACAGGGAACGGATCAGCCCCAGCATTTT. As protein: CASSLQGTDQPQHF.

This clone was recorded a few times. CDR3 residues: CASSGGDTQYF. Here the CDR3 DNA reads TGTGCCAGCAGTGGCGGAGATACGCAGTATTTT. J is TRBJ2-3 and V is TRBV12-3 or TRBV12-4; no clear D gene. Trimming shortened V by 5 bases and J by 5 bases, and 5 bases separated the two germline ends. There are 11 residues in the CDR3.

This chain joins TRBV5-1 and TRBJ2-5; TRBD2 aligns across 8 bases. V trimming: 1 base; J trimming: 4 bases; junction bases outside the gene matches: 6. Germline values: CDR1 SGHRS, CDR2 YFSETQ. This CDR3 has 15 residues. CDR3 in DNA: TGCGCCAGCAGCTTGTTCGGGGGGGACATAGAGACCCAGTACTTC. Translation: CASSLFGGDIETQYF.